The 8 T cell receptor beta chains listed next were all sequenced from one sample in a study of regulatory T cells in long-lasting Graves disease. TCR beta libraries were built with iRepertoire HTBI primers and Arm-PCR of CDR3 regions. TCRdb reprocessed the multiplex PCR reads via MiXCR and lists one record per CDR3 protein. The sample carries approximately 470,000 distinct CDR3 sequences, around 16% recorded once. Sample time point: newly diagnosed GD, antithyroid drugs for less than 3 months. The TCR library was prepared using RNA isolated from PBMCs. This sample also appeared in a second study, on T cells in Graves' hyperthyroidism and ophthalmopathy.

The starting material was peripheral blood mononuclear cells (PBMCs), obtained at new diagnosis, from a patient treated with antithyroid drugs. These receptors all come from a man aged 35-49 years with Graves disease.

In nucleotides, the CDR3 is TGCAGCGTTGCAGCTCACCAGGGCATGAACACTGAAGCTTTCTTT. This translates into CSVAAHQGMNTEAFF. The rearrangement links TRBV29-1 to TRBJ1-1; D may be TRBD1 (5 bases). This CDR3 is built from 15 residues. The V end lost 4 bases, the J end lost 0 bases, and 15 bases lay between the germline ends. Germline V gives CDR1 SQVTM, CDR2 ANQGSEA.

The V gene is TRBV5-1, the J gene TRBJ2-2, with D tentatively TRBD1 or TRBD2 (5 bases each). Germline V gives CDR1 SGHRS, CDR2 YFSETQ. V lost 4 bases, J lost 0 bases, and 10 bases lay in between. The length of the CDR3 is 15 residues. Written as DNA, the CDR3 is TGCGCCAGCAGCCCGGGACGGTCGAACACCGGGGAGCTGTTTTTT. It translates to CASSPGRSNTGELFF.

This chain's CDR3 is CASSIRQSDTGELFF. The CDR3 bases are TGTGCCAGTAGTATCAGGCAGTCGGACACCGGGGAGCTGTTTTTT. V usage is TRBV19 and J usage is TRBJ2-2; no firm D call. Germline CDR1 and CDR2: LNHDA and SQIVND (reference sequence). The CDR3 is 15 amino acids. The V gene lost 3 bases and the J gene lost 3 bases, with 11 bases spanning the gap.

Concerning this clonotype: Being one base from a much bigger clone, this may be a read error. The rearrangement uses TRBV28 and TRBJ2-7; 8 bases are a match to TRBD2. With 6 bases clipped from V and 5 bases from J, the junction kept 6 bases outside the gene matches. There are 13 residues in the CDR3. Looked up from germline, CDR1 is MDHEN and CDR2 is SYDVKM. CDR3 loop: CASRETSDHEQYF. As DNA, the CDR3 is TGTGCCAGCAGGGAGACTAGCGACCACGAGCAGTACTTC.

This chain joins TRBV18 and TRBJ2-7; 8 bases match TRBD1. Trimming cost V 6 bases and J 5 bases; bases outside gene matches: 6. This CDR3 contains 13 residues. Germline V CDR1 and CDR2: KGHSH, LQKENI. The CDR3 DNA reads as TGTGCCAGCTCCCTGGACAGGGACCACGAGCAGTACTTC. Its translation: CASSLDRDHEQYF.

This chain uses TRBV9 with TRBJ1-2; D unclear. The germline V gene encodes CDR1 SGDLS and CDR2 YYNGEE. The CDR3 contains 12 residues. V dropped 10 bases and J dropped 2 bases, with 12 bases sitting between them. The DNA of the CDR3 is TGTGCCGGCCTATATGGGAACTATGGCTACACCTTC. This gives the protein CAGLYGNYGYTF.

This clonotype was seen a single time. The chain has TRBV9 and TRBJ2-3; D gene unclear. Germline V gene sequence: CDR1 SGDLS, CDR2 YYNGEE. V lost 2 bases, J lost 1 base, and 5 bases lay in between. The CDR3 has 13 residues. This chain's CDR3 is CASSVDGTDTQYF. The CDR3 DNA sequence: TGTGCCAGCAGCGTTGACGGCACAGATACGCAGTATTTT.

This clonotype showed up just a few times. This rearrangement joins TRBV12-3 or TRBV12-4 to TRBJ2-1, with 9 bases aligning to TRBD2. V was pared by 7 bases and J by 2 bases, with 3 bases of the junction left unmatched. The CDR3 is 14 residues long. Here the CDR3 reads CASTLAGPYNEQFF. The CDR3 bases are TGTGCCAGCACTCTAGCGGGGCCCTACAATGAGCAGTTCTTC.